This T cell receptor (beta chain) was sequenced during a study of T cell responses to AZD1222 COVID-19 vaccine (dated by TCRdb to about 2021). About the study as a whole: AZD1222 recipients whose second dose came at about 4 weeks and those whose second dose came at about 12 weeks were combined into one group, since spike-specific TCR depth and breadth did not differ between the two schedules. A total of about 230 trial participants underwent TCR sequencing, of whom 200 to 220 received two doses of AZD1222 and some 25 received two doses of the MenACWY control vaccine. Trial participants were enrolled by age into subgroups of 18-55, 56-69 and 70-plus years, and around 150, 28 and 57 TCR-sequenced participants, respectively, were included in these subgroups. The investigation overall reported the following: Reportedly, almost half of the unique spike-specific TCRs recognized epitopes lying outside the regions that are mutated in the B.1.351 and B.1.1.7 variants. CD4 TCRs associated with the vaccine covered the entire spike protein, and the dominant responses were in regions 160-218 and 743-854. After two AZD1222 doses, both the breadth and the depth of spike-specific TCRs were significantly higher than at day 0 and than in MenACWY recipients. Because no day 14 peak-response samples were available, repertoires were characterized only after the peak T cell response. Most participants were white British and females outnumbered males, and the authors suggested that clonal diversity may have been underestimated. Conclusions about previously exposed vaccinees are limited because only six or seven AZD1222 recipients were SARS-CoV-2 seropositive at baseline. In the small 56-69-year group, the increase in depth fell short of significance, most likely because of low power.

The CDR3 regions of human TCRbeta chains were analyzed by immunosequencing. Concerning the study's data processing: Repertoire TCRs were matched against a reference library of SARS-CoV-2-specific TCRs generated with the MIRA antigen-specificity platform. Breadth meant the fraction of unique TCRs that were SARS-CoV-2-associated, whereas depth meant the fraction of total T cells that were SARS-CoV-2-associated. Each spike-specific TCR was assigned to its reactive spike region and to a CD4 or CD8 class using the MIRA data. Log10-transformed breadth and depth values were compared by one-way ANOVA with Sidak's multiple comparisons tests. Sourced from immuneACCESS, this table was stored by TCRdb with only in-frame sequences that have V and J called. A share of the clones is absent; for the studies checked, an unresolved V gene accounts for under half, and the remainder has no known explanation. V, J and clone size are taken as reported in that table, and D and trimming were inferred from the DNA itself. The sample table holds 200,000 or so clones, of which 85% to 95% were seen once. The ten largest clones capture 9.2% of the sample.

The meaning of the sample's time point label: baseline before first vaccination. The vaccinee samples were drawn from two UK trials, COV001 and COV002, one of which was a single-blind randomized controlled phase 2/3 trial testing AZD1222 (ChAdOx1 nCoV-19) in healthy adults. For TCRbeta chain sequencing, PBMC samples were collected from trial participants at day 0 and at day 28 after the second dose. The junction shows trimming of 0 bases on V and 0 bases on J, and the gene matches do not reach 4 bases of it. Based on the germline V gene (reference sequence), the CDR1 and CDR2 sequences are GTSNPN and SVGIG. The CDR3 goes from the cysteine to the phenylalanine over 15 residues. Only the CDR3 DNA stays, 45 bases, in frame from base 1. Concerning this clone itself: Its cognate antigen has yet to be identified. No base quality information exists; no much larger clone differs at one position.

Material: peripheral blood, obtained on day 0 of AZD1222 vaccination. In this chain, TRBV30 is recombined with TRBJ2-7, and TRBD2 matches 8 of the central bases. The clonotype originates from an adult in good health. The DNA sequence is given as TGTGCCTGGAGTGTTCTAGCGGGCAGCTCCTACGAGCAGTACTTC. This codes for CAWSVLAGSSYEQYF.